What follows describes a single TCR beta chain. This entry comes from a study of blood T cell repertoires in COVID-19. Overall study context: T cells, B-cell-depleted T cells, or PBMCs provided the cDNA or gDNA that served as material.

Generated by immunoSEQ multiplex PCR, the TCRdb table keeps only in-frame clones and is missing some. The sample consists of 300,000 to 450,000 clones, approximately 87% of them appearing once. Trimming pared 8 bases from V and 5 bases from J, leaving 21 bases between. The germline V gene encodes CDR1 MNHEY and CDR2 SVGAGI. This CDR3 spans 15 amino acids. This clonotype was obtained from a woman aged 55 to 70 with COVID-19, enrolled during active disease. The J gene is TRBJ1-1, the V gene TRBV6-5, with TRBD1 as a possible D gene (6 bases). The sequenced sample consisted of peripheral blood. CDR3 loop: CASVKGGGLVTEAFF. In DNA form, the CDR3 reads TGTGCCAGCGTCAAAGGGGGGGGGCTGGTGACTGAAGCTTTCTTT.